A selection of T cell receptor beta chains follows, all from one sample in a study of blood T cells in healthy people across ages. Via MiXCR, TCRdb re-called the 5' RACE reads, giving one row per CDR3 protein. The sample includes about 760,000 distinct CDR3 sequences, more than 55% of them seen just once. Sequenced input: blood. All receptors come from a middle-aged man in good health. CDR3s include the opening cysteine and the closing phenylalanine or tryptophan. The D gene is left open where the match is weak. The size of a clone is reported for some rows only, either as once, few or many, or as a class for expanded clones.

CDR3nt: TGTGCCAGCAGTTACCAGGACTATGCCTACGAGCAGTACTTC; CDR3aa: CASSYQDYAYEQYF; j_gene: TRBJ2-7; abundance: few; v_gene: TRBV6-2/TRBV6-3; d_gene: .
CDR3nt: TGTGCCAGCAGCCCGAGCCCGACAGGGTTTTATGGCTACACCTTC; CDR3aa: CASSPSPTGFYGYTF; j_gene: TRBJ1-2; abundance: .; v_gene: TRBV4-2; d_gene: TRBD1
CDR3nt: TGTGCCAGCAGCTTAAGGACTAGCGGGAGCCAAGAGACCCAGTACTTC; CDR3aa: CASSLRTSGSQETQYF; j_gene: TRBJ2-5; abundance: few; v_gene: TRBV7-2; d_gene: TRBD2
CDR3nt: TGTGCCAGCAGACGTGGGCTACTAGCGGGGGCCACAGATACGCAGTATTTT; CDR3aa: CASRRGLLAGATDTQYF; j_gene: TRBJ2-3; abundance: .; v_gene: TRBV9; d_gene: TRBD2
CDR3nt: TGTGCCAGCAGCGGAGGGTCCCACAATGAGCAGTTCTTC; CDR3aa: CASSGGSHNEQFF; j_gene: TRBJ2-1; abundance: .; v_gene: TRBV9; d_gene: .
CDR3nt: TGCGCCAGCAGCAAGAGGACAGGACAGGGCAATGAGCAGTTCTTC; CDR3aa: CASSKRTGQGNEQFF; j_gene: TRBJ2-1; abundance: .; v_gene: TRBV5-1; d_gene: TRBD1
CDR3nt: TGCGCCAGCAGCGACGGAAGGGAAGGGAGCTATGGCTACACCTTC; CDR3aa: CASSDGREGSYGYTF; j_gene: TRBJ1-2; abundance: .; v_gene: TRBV4-1; d_gene: .
CDR3nt: TGCGCCAGCAGCCAAGTGAACCGCTTGGGTGACGAGCAGTACTTC; CDR3aa: CASSQVNRLGDEQYF; j_gene: TRBJ2-7; abundance: .; v_gene: TRBV4-1; d_gene: .
CDR3nt: TGTGCCAGCAGCTCCCCTGCCGGACTAGCGGGCCCCTACGAGCAGTACTTC; CDR3aa: CASSSPAGLAGPYEQYF; j_gene: TRBJ2-7; abundance: .; v_gene: TRBV7-2; d_gene: TRBD2
CDR3nt: TGTGCCAGCAACCTGGGGTTCCGGGAGGACTACGAGCAGTACTTC; CDR3aa: CASNLGFREDYEQYF; j_gene: TRBJ2-7; abundance: .; v_gene: TRBV6-2/TRBV6-3; d_gene: TRBD2
CDR3nt: TGCAGTGCTAGAGGAACAGGGGACCTCTCGTACTTC; CDR3aa: CSARGTGDLSYF; j_gene: TRBJ2-7; abundance: .; v_gene: TRBV20-1; d_gene: TRBD1
CDR3nt: TGTGCCAGCAGCGTTGTTCACGGCTCCTACAATGAGCAGTACTTC; CDR3aa: CASSVVHGSYNEQYF; j_gene: TRBJ2-7; abundance: .; v_gene: TRBV9; d_gene: .
CDR3nt: TGTGCCAGCAGCCGGGGGCCCTACGAGCAGTACTTC; CDR3aa: CASSRGPYEQYF; j_gene: TRBJ2-7; abundance: many; v_gene: TRBV28; d_gene: .
CDR3nt: TGCAGTGCTAGAGATCGGGGACAGGGCAACTCAAACATTCAGTACTTC; CDR3aa: CSARDRGQGNSNIQYF; j_gene: TRBJ2-4; abundance: few; v_gene: TRBV20-1; d_gene: TRBD1
CDR3nt: TGTGCCAGCAGCCAAACGCCGGGACTAGCGGGCTATGCGGCCTACGAGCAGTACTTC; CDR3aa: CASSQTPGLAGYAAYEQYF; j_gene: TRBJ2-7; abundance: .; v_gene: TRBV7-9; d_gene: TRBD2
CDR3nt: TGTGCCAGCAGCTTAATTCCGGACATTCAATCGGCCTACGAGCAGTACTTC; CDR3aa: CASSLIPDIQSAYEQYF; j_gene: TRBJ2-7; abundance: few; v_gene: TRBV7-9; d_gene: .
CDR3nt: TGTGCCAGCAAGTTCCAGGCTATAGATACGCAGTATTTT; CDR3aa: CASKFQAIDTQYF; j_gene: TRBJ2-3; abundance: .; v_gene: TRBV2; d_gene: .
CDR3nt: TGTGCCTGCAGCCCTCGGACTAGCGGGATAAGGGAGCAGTACTTC; CDR3aa: CACSPRTSGIREQYF; j_gene: TRBJ2-5; abundance: once; v_gene: TRBV14; d_gene: TRBD2